This T cell receptor (beta chain) stems from a study of metastatic and nonmetastatic thyroid tumors. Findings of the study overall: Relative to benign nodules, malignant thyroid tumors were reportedly characterized by significantly elevated TCR beta diversity in blood and tumor.

Ahead of thyroid surgery, no patient had received treatment of any kind. V gave up 1 base and J gave up 7 bases, with 16 bases separating them. Germline CDR1 and CDR2: SEHNR and FQNEAQ (reference sequence). The CDR3 loop spans 15 amino acids. MiXCR reprocessed the PCR reads for TCRdb. The table lists approximately 86,000 clones, around 12% of them singletons. As concerns this clone: The antigen is not known.

Sequenced sample: tumor tissue. V gene TRBV7-9 combines with J gene TRBJ1-1; tentatively, D is TRBD1 (5 bases). This clonotype was sampled from a female donor with papillary thyroid cancer or a benign thyroid nodule (not recorded which). Some clones in this sample may be carry-over from other donors' samples. The CDR3 coding sequence is TGTGCCAGCAGCTTAGTCCCCGCCGGGGGTAATGAAGCTTTCTTT. Protein: CASSLVPAGGNEAFF.